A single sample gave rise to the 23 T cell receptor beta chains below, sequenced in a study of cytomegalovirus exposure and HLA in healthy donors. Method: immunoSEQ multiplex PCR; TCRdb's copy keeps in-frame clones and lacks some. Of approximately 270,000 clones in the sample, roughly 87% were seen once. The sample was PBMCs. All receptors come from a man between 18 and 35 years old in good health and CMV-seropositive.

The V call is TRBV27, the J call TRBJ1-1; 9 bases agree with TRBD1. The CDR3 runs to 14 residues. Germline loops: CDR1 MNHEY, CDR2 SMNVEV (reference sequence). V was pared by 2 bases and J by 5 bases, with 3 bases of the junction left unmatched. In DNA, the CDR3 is TGTGCCAGCAGTTTAACACAGGGGGCAACTGAAGCTTTCTTT. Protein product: CASSLTQGATEAFF.

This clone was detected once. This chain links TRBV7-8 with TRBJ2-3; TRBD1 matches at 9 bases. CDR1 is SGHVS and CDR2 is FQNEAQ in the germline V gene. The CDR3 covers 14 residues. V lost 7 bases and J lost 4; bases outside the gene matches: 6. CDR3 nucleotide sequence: TGTGCCAGCACCTGGGACAGGGACTCAGATACGCAGTATTTT. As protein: CASTWDRDSDTQYF.

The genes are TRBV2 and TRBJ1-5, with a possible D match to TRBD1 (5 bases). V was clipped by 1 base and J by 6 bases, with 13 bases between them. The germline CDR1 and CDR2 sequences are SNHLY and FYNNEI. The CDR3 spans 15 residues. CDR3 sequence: CASSEEVGDTQPQHF. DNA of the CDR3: TGTGCCAGCAGTGAAGAGGTGGGGGATACTCAGCCCCAGCATTTT.

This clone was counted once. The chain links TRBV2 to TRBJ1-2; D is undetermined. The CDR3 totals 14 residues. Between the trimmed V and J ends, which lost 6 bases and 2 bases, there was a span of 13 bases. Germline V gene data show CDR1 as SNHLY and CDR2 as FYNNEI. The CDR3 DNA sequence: TGTGCCAGCAGAGCGGGAAGATCCAACTATGGCTACACCTTC. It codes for CASRAGRSNYGYTF.

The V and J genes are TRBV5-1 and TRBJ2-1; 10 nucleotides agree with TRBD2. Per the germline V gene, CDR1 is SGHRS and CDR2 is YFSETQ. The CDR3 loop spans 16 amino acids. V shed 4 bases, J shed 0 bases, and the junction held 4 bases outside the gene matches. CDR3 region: CASSPSSGSSYNEQFF. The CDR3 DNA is TGCGCCAGCAGCCCGTCTAGCGGGAGCTCCTACAATGAGCAGTTCTTC.

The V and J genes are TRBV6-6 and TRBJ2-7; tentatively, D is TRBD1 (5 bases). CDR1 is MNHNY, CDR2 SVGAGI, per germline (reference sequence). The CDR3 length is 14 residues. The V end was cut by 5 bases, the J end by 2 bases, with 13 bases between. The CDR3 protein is CASSTRTDTYEQYF. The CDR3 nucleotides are TGTGCCAGCAGTACCCGGACGGACACCTACGAGCAGTACTTC.

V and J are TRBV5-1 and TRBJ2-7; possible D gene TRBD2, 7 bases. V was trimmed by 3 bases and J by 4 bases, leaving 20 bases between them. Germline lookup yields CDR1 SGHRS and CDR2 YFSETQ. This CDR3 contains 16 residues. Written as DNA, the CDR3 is TGCGCCAGCAGCTGGGGGGGCGGGACGGAAGAGTACGAGCAGTACTTC. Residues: CASSWGGGTEEYEQYF. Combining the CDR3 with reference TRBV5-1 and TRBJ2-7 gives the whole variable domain KAGVTQTPRYLIKTRGQQVTLSCSPISGHRSVSWYQQTPGQGLQFLFEYFSETQRNKGNFPGRFSGRQFSNSRSEMNVSTLELGDSALYLCASSWGGGTEEYEQYFGPGTRLTVT.

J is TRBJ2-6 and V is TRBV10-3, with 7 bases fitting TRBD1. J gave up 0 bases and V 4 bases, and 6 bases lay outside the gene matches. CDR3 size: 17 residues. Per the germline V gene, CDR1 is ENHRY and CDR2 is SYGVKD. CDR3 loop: CAISVAGDSSGANVLTF. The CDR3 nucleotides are TGTGCCATCAGTGTCGCAGGGGACAGCTCTGGGGCCAACGTCCTGACTTTC.

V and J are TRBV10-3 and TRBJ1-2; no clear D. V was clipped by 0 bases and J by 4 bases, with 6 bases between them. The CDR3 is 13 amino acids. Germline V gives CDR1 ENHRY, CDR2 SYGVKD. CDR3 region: CAISESEGYGYTF. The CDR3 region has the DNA TGTGCCATCAGTGAGTCTGAGGGCTATGGCTACACCTTC.

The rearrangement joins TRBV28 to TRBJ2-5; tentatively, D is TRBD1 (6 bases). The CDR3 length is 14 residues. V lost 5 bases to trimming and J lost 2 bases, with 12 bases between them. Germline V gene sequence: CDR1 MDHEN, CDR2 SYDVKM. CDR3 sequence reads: CASSEGTNQETQYF. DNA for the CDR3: TGTGCCAGCAGTGAAGGGACAAATCAAGAGACCCAGTACTTC.

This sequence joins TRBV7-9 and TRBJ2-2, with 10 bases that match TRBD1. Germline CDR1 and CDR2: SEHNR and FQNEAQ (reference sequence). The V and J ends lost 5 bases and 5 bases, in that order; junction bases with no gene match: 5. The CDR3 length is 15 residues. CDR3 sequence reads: CASSNRDRGTGELFF. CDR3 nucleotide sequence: TGTGCCAGCAGCAACCGGGACAGGGGAACCGGGGAGCTGTTTTTT.

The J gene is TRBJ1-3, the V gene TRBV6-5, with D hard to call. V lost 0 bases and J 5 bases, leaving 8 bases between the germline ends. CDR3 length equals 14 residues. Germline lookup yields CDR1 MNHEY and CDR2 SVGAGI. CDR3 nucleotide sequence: TGTGCCAGCAGTTACTCCAACAGACGAAACACCATATATTTT. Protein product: CASSYSNRRNTIYF.

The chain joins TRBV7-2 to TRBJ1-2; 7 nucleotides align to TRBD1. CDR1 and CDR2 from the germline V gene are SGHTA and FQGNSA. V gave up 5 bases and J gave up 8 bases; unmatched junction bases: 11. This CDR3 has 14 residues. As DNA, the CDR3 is TGTGCCAGCAGCCCCGGGACAGAGCACTTGGGCTACACCTTC. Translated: CASSPGTEHLGYTF.

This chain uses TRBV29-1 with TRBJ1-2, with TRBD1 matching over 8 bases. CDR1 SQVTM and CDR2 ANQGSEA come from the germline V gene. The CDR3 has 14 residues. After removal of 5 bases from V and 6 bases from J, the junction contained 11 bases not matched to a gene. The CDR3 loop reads CSVSPRQGADGYTF. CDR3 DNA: TGCAGCGTTTCCCCCAGGCAGGGGGCCGATGGCTACACCTTC. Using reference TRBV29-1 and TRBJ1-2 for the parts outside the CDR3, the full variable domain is SAVISQKPSRDICQRGTSLTIQCQVDSQVTMMFWYRQQPGQSLTLIATANQGSEATYESGFVIDKFPISRPNLTFSTLTVSNMSPEDSSIYLCSVSPRQGADGYTFGSGTRLTVV.

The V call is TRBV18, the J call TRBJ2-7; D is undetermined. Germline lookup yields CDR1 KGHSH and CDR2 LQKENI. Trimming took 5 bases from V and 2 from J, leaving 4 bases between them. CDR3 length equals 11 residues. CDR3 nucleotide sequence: TGTGCCAGCTCAGACACCTACGAGCAGTACTTC. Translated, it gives CASSDTYEQYF.

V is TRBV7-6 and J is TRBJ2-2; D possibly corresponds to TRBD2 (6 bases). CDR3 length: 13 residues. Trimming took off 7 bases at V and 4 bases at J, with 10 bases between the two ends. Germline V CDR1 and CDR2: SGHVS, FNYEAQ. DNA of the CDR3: TGTGCCAGCACTCTCGGGGGCACCGGGGAGCTGTTTTTT. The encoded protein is CASTLGGTGELFF.

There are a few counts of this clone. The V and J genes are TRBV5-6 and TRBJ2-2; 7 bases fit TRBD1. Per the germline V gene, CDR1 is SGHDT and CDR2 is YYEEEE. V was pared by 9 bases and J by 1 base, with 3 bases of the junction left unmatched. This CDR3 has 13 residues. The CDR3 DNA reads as TGTGCCACTCGGACAGGGAACACCGGGGAGCTGTTTTTT. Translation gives CATRTGNTGELFF.

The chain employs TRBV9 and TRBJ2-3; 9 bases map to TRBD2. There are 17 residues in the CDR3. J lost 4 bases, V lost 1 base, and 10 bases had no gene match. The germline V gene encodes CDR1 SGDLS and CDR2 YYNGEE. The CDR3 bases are TGTGCCAGCAGCGTATACGTTAGCGGGGGTTGGGCAGATACGCAGTATTTT. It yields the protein CASSVYVSGGWADTQYF.

CDR3 in amino acids: CASSLQTDNYGYTF. The CDR3 DNA reads TGTGCCAGCAGCTTGCAAACAGACAATTATGGCTACACCTTC. The J gene is TRBJ1-2, the V gene TRBV5-6; no clear D. This CDR3 is 14 amino acids long. The V end was cut by 1 base, the J end by 5 bases, with 12 bases between. CDR1 and CDR2 (germline): SGHDT, YYEEEE.

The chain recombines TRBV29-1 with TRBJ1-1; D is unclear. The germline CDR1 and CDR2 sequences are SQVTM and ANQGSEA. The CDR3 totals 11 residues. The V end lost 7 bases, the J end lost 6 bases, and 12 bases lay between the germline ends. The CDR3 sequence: CSALDGAEAFF. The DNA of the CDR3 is TGCAGCGCTCTAGATGGGGCTGAAGCTTTCTTT.

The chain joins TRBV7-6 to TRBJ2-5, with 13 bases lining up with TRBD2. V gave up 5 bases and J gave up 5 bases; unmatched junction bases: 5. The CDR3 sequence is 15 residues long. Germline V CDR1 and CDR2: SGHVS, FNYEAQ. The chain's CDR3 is CASSIGLAGVETQYF. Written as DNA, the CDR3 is TGTGCCAGCAGCATCGGACTAGCGGGAGTGGAGACCCAGTACTTC.

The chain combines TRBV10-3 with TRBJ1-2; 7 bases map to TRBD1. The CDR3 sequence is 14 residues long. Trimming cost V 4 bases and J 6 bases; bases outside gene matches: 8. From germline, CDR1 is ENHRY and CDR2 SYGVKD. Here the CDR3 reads CAISARGLEDGYTF. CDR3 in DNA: TGTGCCATCAGTGCAAGGGGGCTAGAAGATGGCTACACCTTC.

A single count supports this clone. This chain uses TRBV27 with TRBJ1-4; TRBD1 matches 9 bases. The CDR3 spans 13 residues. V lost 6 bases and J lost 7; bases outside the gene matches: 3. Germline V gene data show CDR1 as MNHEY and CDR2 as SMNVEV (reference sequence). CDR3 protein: CASSRDRAEKLFF. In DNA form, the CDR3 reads TGTGCCAGCAGCCGGGACAGGGCTGAAAAACTGTTTTTT.